The 15 T cell receptor beta chains given below trace back to one sample, sequenced in a study of T cell responses to AZD1222 COVID-19 vaccine. TCRdb keeps only in-frame clones here, not all; method: immunoSEQ multiplex PCR. The sample has about 83,000 clones, 88% seen once. The source was peripheral blood, collected on day 0 of MenACWY control vaccination. The receptors come from an adult in good health.

The V and J genes are TRBV28 and TRBJ2-7; 7 bases are shared with TRBD1. Looked up from germline, CDR1 is MDHEN and CDR2 is SYDVKM. V was clipped by 6 bases and J by 2 bases; unmatched bases: 10. The CDR3 has 15 residues. The chain's CDR3 is CASSPLGTATYEQYF. The CDR3 DNA reads TGTGCCAGCAGCCCCCTAGGGACAGCCACCTACGAGCAGTACTTC.

V usage is TRBV6-2 or TRBV6-3 and J usage is TRBJ1-1; 7 bases fit TRBD1. Germline lookup yields CDR1 MNHEY and CDR2 SVGEGT. Unmatched junction bases numbered 7, after V lost 5 bases and J lost 1 base. The CDR3 loop spans 15 amino acids. The CDR3 region is CASSAGGGPNTEAFF. The CDR3 DNA follows: TGTGCCAGCAGTGCTGGAGGGGGCCCGAACACTGAAGCTTTCTTT.

The V call is TRBV10-1, the J call TRBJ2-3; 11 bases line up with TRBD2. The trim removed 5 bases at V and 6 bases at J, leaving 10 bases unmatched. The germline V gene encodes CDR1 WNHNN and CDR2 SYGVQD (reference sequence). The CDR3 contains 16 residues. CDR3 amino acids: CASSPISGRATDTQYF. CDR3 nucleotides: TGCGCCAGCAGTCCCATTAGCGGGAGGGCCACCGATACGCAGTATTTT.

The chain couples TRBV11-2 to TRBJ2-2; D possibly uses TRBD1 or TRBD2 (5 bases each). This CDR3 is 15 amino acids long. Trimming shortened V by 3 bases and J by 2 bases, and 10 bases separated the two germline ends. Germline V gene data show CDR1 as SGHAT and CDR2 as FQNNGV. The CDR3 nucleotides read TGTGCCAGCAGCTTCACGGGGCTCAACACCGGGGAGCTGTTTTTT. Encoded protein: CASSFTGLNTGELFF.

This chain joins TRBV4-1 and TRBJ1-5; tentatively, D is TRBD1 (5 bases). Germline CDR1 reads MGHRA; CDR2 reads YSYEKL. Trimming removed 4 bases from V and 4 bases from J, with 11 bases in between. This CDR3 has 14 amino acids. The CDR3 region has the DNA TGCGCCAGCAGCCCCCGGGGACTTAATCAGCCCCAGCATTTT. This translates into CASSPRGLNQPQHF.

This clone is a singleton in its sample. The rearrangement links TRBV19 to TRBJ1-1; 10 bases line up with TRBD1. The CDR3 contains 15 residues. CDR1 is LNHDA, CDR2 SQIVND, per germline (reference sequence). Trimming at V came to 7 bases and at J to 3 bases, leaving 8 bases not matched to a gene. The chain's CDR3 is CASIVVDRGYTEAFF. The DNA of the CDR3 is TGTGCCAGTATAGTAGTGGACAGGGGGTACACTGAAGCTTTCTTT.

CDR3 sequence (DNA): TGTGCCAGCAGGGGACTAGTCAATGTGGATACGCAGTATTTT. Its protein is CASRGLVNVDTQYF. This chain joins TRBV6-5 and TRBJ2-3; 8 bases fit TRBD2. V dropped 6 bases and J dropped 6; count of bases not matched to a gene: 8. The CDR3 sequence is 14 residues long. Germline CDR1 is MNHEY and CDR2 is SVGAGI.

The sample holds one count of this clone. This chain links TRBV30 with TRBJ2-1; D gene uncertain. Germline loops: CDR1 GTSNPN, CDR2 SVGIG (reference sequence). The CDR3 covers 15 residues. Trimming stripped 5 bases from V and 6 bases from J, with 20 bases between. The CDR3 here is CAWVKHSDFSNEQFF. The CDR3 DNA reads as TGTGCCTGGGTCAAACACTCGGATTTTTCCAATGAGCAGTTCTTC.

The chain is built from TRBV29-1 and TRBJ2-3, with D possibly being TRBD2 (6 bases). Trimming removed 5 bases from V and 7 bases from J, with 19 bases in between. The CDR3 length is 14 residues. Germline V CDR1 and CDR2: SQVTM, ANQGSEA. The CDR3: CSVLGGADANTQYF. CDR3 DNA: TGCAGCGTTTTGGGGGGAGCGGATGCTAATACGCAGTATTTT.

The gene calls are TRBV7-2 and TRBJ1-4; a weak D match, TRBD1 (6 bases). Germline assignment: CDR1 SGHTA and CDR2 FQGNSA. The CDR3 sequence is 14 residues long. Trimming stripped 5 bases from V and 8 bases from J, with 15 bases between. Here the CDR3 reads CASSANRVREKLFF. In DNA, the CDR3 is TGTGCCAGCAGCGCGAACAGGGTCCGGGAAAAACTGTTTTTT.

This CDR3 is CATGSQDSEQYF. CDR3 bases: TGTGCCACCGGCTCTCAGGACAGCGAGCAGTACTTC. This rearrangement joins TRBV24-1 to TRBJ2-7; maybe TRBD1 (6 bases). Germline loops: CDR1 KGHDR, CDR2 SFDVKD. Trimming left V 9 bases short and J 6 bases short, with 14 bases between. This CDR3 spans 12 amino acids.

This chain uses TRBV7-3 with TRBJ2-2; 8 nucleotides match TRBD1. This CDR3 comprises 16 residues. V shed 5 bases and J 2 bases; nucleotides not matched to a gene: 7. Germline assignment: CDR1 SGHTA and CDR2 FQGTGA. The CDR3 nucleotides read TGTGCCAGCAGCCCCGGACAGGGAGTTAACACCGGGGAGCTGTTTTTT. Its translation: CASSPGQGVNTGELFF. Full variable domain (rest looked up from reference TRBV7-3 and TRBJ2-2): GAGVSQTPSNKVTEKGKYVELRCDPISGHTALYWYRQSLGQGPEFLIYFQGTGAADDSGLPNDRFFAVRPEGSVSTLKIQRTERGDSAVYLCASSPGQGVNTGELFFGEGSRLTVL.

V usage is TRBV27 and J usage is TRBJ2-3; D remains unclear. This CDR3 comprises 13 residues. Deletions cut 10 bases from V and 0 bases from J, with 11 bases between. Germline V gene lookup returns CDR1 MNHEY and CDR2 SMNVEV (reference sequence). As DNA, the CDR3 is TGTGCCACGGGCCTTACTAGCACAGATACGCAGTATTTT. It encodes CATGLTSTDTQYF.

The J gene is TRBJ2-7, the V gene TRBV7-2; D possibly corresponds to TRBD1 (6 bases). The CDR3 length is 14 residues. Per germline, CDR1 SGHTA and CDR2 FQGNSA. V gave up 5 bases and J gave up 5 bases, with 16 bases separating them. Here the CDR3 reads CASSIKEDRDEQYF. The DNA of the CDR3 is TGTGCCAGCAGCATTAAGGAGGACAGAGACGAGCAGTACTTC. Combining the CDR3 with reference TRBV7-2 and TRBJ2-7 gives the whole variable domain GAGVSQSPSNKVTEKGKDVELRCDPISGHTALYWYRQSLGQGLEFLIYFQGNSAPDKSGLPSDRFSAERTGGSVSTLTIQRTQQEDSAVYLCASSIKEDRDEQYFGPGTRLTVT.

V usage is TRBV3-1 (or the pseudogene TRBV3-2) and J usage is TRBJ2-4; D might be TRBD2 (7 bases). The CDR3 consists of 16 residues. Germline V gene lookup returns CDR1 LGHDT and CDR2 YNNKEL (reference sequence). The ends were cut back, 5 bases at V and 1 base at J, with 15 bases in the middle. The CDR3 reads CASSGGLAVAKNIQYF. In DNA, the CDR3 is TGTGCCAGCAGCGGGGGCCTAGCGGTTGCCAAAAACATTCAGTACTTC.